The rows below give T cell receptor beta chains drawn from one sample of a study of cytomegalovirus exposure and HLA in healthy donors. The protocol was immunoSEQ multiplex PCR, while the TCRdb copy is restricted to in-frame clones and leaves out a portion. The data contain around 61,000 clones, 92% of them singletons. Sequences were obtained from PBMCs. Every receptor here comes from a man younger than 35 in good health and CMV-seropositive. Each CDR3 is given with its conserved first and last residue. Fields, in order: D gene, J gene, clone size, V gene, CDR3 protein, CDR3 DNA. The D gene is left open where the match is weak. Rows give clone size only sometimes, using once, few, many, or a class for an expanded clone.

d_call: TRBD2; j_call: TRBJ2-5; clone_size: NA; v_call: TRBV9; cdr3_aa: CASSPRTSGETQYF; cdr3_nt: TGTGCCAGCAGCCCTCGGACTAGCGGGGAGACCCAGTACTTC
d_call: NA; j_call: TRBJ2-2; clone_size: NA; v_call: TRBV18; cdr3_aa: CASSPEGLGTGELFF; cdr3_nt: TGTGCCAGCTCACCAGAGGGATTGGGAACCGGGGAGCTGTTTTTT
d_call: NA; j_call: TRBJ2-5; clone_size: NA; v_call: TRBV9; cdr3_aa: CASSPTVDRIQETQYF; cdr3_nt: TGTGCCAGCAGTCCCACTGTTGACAGGATCCAAGAGACCCAGTACTTC
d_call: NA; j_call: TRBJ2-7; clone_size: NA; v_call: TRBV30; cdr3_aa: CAWSVRFGNSYEQYF; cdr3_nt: TGTGCCTGGAGTGTACGTTTCGGGAACTCCTACGAGCAGTACTTC
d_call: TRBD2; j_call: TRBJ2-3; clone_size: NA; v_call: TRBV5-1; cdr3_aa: CASRTGTSGDTQYF; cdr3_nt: TGCGCCAGCCGGACCGGGACTAGTGGGGATACGCAGTATTTT
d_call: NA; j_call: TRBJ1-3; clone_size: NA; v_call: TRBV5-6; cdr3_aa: CASSFGQSGNTIYF; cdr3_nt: TGTGCCAGCAGCTTCGGACAGTCTGGAAACACCATATATTTT
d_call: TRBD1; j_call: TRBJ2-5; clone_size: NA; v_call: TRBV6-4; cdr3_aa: CASSDYGQGRRETQYF; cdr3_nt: TGTGCCAGCAGTGATTACGGACAGGGGCGCCGGGAGACCCAGTACTTC
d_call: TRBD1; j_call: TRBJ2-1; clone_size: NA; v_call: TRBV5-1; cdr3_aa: CASSLGQGMGNEQFF; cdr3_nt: TGCGCCAGCAGCCTAGGACAGGGAATGGGCAATGAGCAGTTCTTC
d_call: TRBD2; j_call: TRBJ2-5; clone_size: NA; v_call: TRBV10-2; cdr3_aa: CASSGLTSGRAGETQYF; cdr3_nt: TGCGCCAGCAGTGGGTTGACTAGCGGGAGGGCCGGGGAGACCCAGTACTTC
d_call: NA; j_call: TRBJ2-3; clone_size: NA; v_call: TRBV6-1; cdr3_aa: CASSVRSGGTDTQYF; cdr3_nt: TGTGCCAGCAGTGTCCGGAGCGGAGGCACAGATACGCAGTATTTT
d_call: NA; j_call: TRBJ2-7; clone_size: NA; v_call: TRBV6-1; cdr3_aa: CASRAEVPVYEQYF; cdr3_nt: TGTGCCAGCAGAGCTGAAGTGCCCGTTTACGAGCAGTACTTC
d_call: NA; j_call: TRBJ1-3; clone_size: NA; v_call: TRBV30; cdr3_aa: CAWSFSRAGNTIYF; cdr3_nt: TGTGCCTGGAGTTTCTCCAGGGCTGGAAACACCATATATTTT
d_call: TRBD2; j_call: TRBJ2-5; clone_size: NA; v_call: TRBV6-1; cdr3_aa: CASRLPWGGRETQYF; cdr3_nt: TGTGCCAGCAGGCTCCCGTGGGGGGGGAGAGAGACCCAGTACTTC
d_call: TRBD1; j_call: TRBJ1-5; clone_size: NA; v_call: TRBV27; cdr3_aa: CASSGTGALSNQPQHF; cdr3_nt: TGTGCCAGCAGTGGGACAGGGGCTCTAAGCAATCAGCCCCAGCATTTT
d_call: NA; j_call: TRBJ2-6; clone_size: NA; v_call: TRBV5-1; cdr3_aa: CASSLESGSRGANVLTF; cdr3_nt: TGCGCCAGCAGCTTGGAGTCAGGGTCACGGGGGGCCAACGTCCTGACTTTC
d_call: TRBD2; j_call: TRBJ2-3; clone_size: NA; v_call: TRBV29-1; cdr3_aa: CSVDTAGGVTDTQYF; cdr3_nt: TGCAGCGTTGACACAGCGGGAGGTGTAACAGATACGCAGTATTTT
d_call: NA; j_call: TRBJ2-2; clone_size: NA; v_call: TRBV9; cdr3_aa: CASRSGRERNTGELFF; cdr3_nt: TGTGCCAGCAGATCAGGCAGGGAAAGGAACACCGGGGAGCTGTTTTTT
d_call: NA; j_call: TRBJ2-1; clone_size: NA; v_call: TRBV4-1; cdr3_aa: CASSLSGTNNEQFF; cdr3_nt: TGCGCCAGCAGCCTCTCCGGGACAAACAATGAGCAGTTCTTC
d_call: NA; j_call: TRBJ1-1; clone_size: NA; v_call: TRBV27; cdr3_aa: CATNTPGNTEAFF; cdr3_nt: TGTGCCACTAACACCCCAGGGAACACTGAAGCTTTCTTT
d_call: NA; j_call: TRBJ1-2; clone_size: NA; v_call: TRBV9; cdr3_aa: CASSVGTANYGYTF; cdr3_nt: TGTGCCAGCAGCGTAGGAACAGCTAACTATGGCTACACCTTC
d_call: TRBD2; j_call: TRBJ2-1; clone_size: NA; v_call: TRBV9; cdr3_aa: CASSREGRYEQFF; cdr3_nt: TGTGCCAGCAGCCGGGAGGGCCGGTATGAGCAGTTCTTC
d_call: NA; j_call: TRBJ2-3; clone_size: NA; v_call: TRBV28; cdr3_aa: CASSFLLPDTQYF; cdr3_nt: TGTGCCAGCAGCTTCCTCCTCCCAGATACGCAGTATTTT
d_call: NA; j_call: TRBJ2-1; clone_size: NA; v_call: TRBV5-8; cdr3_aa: CASSLVASGSVEFF; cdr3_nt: NA
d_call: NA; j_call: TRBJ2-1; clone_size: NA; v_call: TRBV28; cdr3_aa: CASSSLFPAGQFNTPTIEQFF; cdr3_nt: TGTGCCAGCAGTTCCCTTTTTCCCGCGGGACAGTTTAATACTCCTACAATTGAGCAGTTCTTC
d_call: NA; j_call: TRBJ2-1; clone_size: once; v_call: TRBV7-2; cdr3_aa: CASSPVVNEQFF; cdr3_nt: TGTGCCAGCAGCCCAGTGGTCAATGAGCAGTTCTTC
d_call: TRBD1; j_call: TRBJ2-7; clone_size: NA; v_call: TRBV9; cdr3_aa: CASSVEGTGVVMGEQYF; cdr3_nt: TGTGCCAGCAGCGTAGAGGGGACAGGGGTTGTTATGGGCGAGCAGTACTTC
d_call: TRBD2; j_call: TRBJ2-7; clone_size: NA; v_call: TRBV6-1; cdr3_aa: CASSGERASGAYEQYF; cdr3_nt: TGTGCCAGCAGTGGCGAACGGGCTAGCGGAGCCTACGAGCAGTACTTC
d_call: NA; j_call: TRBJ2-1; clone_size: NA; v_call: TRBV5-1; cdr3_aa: CASSLSEARGEQFF; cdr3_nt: TGCGCCAGCAGCCTCTCGGAGGCTCGTGGTGAGCAGTTCTTC
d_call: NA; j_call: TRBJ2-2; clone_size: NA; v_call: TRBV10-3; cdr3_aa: CAISGLAEYTGELFF; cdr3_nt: TGTGCCATCAGTGGTTTAGCGGAATACACCGGGGAGCTGTTTTTT
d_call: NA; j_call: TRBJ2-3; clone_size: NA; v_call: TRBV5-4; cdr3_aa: CASSWDSDTQYF; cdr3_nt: TGTGCCAGCAGCTGGGACTCCGATACGCAGTATTTT
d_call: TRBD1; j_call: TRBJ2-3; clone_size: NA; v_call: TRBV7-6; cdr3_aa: CASSLQPGQGEYTQYF; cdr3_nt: TGTGCCAGCAGCTTACAACCGGGACAGGGGGAATATACGCAGTATTTT
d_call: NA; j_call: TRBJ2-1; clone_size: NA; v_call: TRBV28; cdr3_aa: CASSFPRVETSSYNEQFF; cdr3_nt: TGTGCCAGCAGTTTCCCACGGGTCGAAACGAGCTCCTACAATGAGCAGTTCTTC
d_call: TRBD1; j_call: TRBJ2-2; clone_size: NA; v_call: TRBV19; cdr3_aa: CASSVSIDRGRGGGELFF; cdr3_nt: TGTGCCAGTAGCGTATCAATAGACAGGGGGCGAGGAGGCGGGGAGCTGTTTTTT
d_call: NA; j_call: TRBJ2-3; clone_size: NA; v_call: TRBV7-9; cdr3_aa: CASSLQRQVSDTQYF; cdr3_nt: TGTGCCAGCAGCTTACAGCGGCAGGTATCAGATACGCAGTATTTT
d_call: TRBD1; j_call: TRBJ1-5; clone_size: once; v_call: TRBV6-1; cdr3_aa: CASRDRSSNQPQHF; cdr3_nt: TGTGCCAGCAGGGACAGGAGTAGCAATCAGCCCCAGCATTTT
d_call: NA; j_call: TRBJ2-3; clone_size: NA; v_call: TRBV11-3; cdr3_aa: CASSLGLVSTDTQYF; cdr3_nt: TGTGCCAGCAGCTTAGGACTAGTTAGCACAGATACGCAGTATTTT
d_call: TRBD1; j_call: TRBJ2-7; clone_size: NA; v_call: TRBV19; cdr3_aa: CASSMTGDEQYF; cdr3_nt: TGTGCCAGTAGTATGACAGGGGACGAGCAGTACTTC
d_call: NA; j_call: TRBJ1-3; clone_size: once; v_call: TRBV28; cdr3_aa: CASRLPGSGNTIYF; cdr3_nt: TGTGCCAGCCGACTACCTGGTTCTGGAAACACCATATATTTT
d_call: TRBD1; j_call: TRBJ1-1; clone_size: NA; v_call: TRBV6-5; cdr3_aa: CASSRQGAGDTEAFF; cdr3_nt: TGTGCCAGCAGTCGGCAGGGGGCAGGGGACACTGAAGCTTTCTTT
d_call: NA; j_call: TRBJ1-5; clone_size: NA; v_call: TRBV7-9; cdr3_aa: CASSLQTGASNQPQHF; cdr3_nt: TGTGCCAGCAGCCTCCAGACAGGCGCAAGCAATCAGCCCCAGCATTTT
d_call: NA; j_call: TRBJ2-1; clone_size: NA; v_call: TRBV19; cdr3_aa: CASYSYNEQFF; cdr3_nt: TGTGCCTCTTACTCCTACAATGAGCAGTTCTTC
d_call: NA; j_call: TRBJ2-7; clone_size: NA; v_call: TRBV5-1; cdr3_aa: CASSLATPREQYF; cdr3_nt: TGCGCCAGCAGCTTGGCCACCCCTCGGGAGCAGTACTTC
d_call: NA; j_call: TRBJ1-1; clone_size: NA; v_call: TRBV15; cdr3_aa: CATSRDTEAEAFF; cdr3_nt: TGTGCCACCAGCAGAGATACTGAAGCTGAAGCTTTCTTT
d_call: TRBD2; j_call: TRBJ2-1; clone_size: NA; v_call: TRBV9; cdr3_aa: CASSVEAGGPNEQFF; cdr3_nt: TGTGCCAGCAGCGTGGAAGCGGGAGGGCCCAATGAGCAGTTCTTC
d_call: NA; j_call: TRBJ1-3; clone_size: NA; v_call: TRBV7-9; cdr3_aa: CASSLTDSSGNTIYF; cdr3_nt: TGTGCCAGCAGCTTAACAGACAGCTCTGGAAACACCATATATTTT
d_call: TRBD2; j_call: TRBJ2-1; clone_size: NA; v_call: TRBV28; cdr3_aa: CASSLHPGLAGSNEQFF; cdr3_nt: TGTGCCAGCAGTCTACATCCGGGACTAGCGGGTAGCAATGAGCAGTTCTTC
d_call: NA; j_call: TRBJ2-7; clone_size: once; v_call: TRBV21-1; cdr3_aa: CASSKPSSTLGYEQYF; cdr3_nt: TGTGCCAGCAGCAAACCGAGTTCAACTCTCGGCTACGAGCAGTACTTC
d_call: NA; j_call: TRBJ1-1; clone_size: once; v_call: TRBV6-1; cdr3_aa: CASSERIPGGRDTEAFF; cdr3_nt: TGTGCCAGCAGTGAAAGGATTCCGGGGGGCCGCGACACTGAAGCTTTCTTT
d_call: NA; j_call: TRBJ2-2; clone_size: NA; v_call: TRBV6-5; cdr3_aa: CASSYSMDSLTGELFF; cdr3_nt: TGTGCCAGCAGTTACTCGATGGACAGCCTCACCGGGGAGCTGTTTTTT
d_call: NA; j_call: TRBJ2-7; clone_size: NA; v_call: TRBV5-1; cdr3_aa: CASSAGTRAYEQYF; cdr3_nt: TGCGCCAGCAGCGCCGGGACACGGGCCTACGAGCAGTACTTC
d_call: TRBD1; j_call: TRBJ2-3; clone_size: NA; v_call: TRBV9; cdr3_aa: CASSGTGVPSTDTQYF; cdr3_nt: TGTGCCAGCAGCGGGACAGGGGTTCCGAGCACAGATACGCAGTATTTT
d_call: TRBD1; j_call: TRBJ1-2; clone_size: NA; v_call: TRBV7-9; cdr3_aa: CASSLNRGPDGYTF; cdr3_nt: TGTGCCAGCAGCTTGAACAGGGGGCCGGATGGCTACACCTTC
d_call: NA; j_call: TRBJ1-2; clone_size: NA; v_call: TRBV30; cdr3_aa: CAWRSLRTSVPGYTF; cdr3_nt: TGTGCCTGGAGGTCTCTACGGACTTCGGTCCCTGGCTACACCTTC
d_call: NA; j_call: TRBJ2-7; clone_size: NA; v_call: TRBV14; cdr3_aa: CASSQSPPKGGGAKQYF; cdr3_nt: TGTGCCAGCAGCCAAAGCCCCCCCAAGGGTGGGGGCGCGAAGCAGTACTTC
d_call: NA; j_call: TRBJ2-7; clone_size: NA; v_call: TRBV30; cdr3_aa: CAWARKGPYEQYF; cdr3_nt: TGTGCCTGGGCTCGTAAGGGGCCCTACGAGCAGTACTTC
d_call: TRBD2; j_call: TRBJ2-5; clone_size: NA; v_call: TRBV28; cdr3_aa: CASSLNPSGRGETQYF; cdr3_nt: TGTGCCAGCAGTTTAAACCCGAGCGGGAGAGGGGAGACCCAGTACTTC
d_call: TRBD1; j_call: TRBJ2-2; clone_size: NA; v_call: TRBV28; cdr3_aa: CASSLTGTGGTTGELFF; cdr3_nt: TGTGCCAGCAGTTTGACCGGGACAGGGGGCACCACCGGGGAGCTGTTTTTT
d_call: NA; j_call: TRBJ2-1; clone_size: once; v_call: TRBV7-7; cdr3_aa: CASSLLAVRGGGNEQFF; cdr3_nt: TGTGCTAGCAGCTTATTAGCCGTCCGCGGAGGTGGCAATGAGCAGTTCTTC
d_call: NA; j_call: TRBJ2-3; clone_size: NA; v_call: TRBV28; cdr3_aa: CASSLGGSETDTQYF; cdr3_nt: TGTGCCAGCAGTTTAGGGGGCAGTGAGACAGATACGCAGTATTTT
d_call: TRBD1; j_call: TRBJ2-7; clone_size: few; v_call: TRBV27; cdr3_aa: CASSRTGGDEQYF; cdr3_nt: TGTGCCAGCAGCCGGACAGGGGGCGACGAGCAGTACTTC